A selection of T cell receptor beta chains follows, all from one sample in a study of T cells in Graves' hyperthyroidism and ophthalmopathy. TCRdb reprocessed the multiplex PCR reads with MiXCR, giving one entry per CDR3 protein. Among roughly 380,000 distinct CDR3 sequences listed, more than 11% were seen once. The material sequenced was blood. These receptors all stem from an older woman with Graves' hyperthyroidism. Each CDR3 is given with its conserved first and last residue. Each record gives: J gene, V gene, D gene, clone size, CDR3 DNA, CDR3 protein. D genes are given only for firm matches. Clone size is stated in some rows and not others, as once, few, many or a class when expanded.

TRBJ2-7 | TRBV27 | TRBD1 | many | TGTGCCAGCAGTTTATTTGAGGGGGCGGACTACGAGCAGTACTTC | CASSLFEGADYEQYF
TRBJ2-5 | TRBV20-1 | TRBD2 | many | TGCAGTGCTAGACCCCCCGCGGTGTCTAGCGGAAAGCAAGAGACCCAGTACTTC | CSARPPAVSSGKQETQYF
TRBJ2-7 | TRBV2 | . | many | TGTGCCAGCAGTGCCGGGACCTTTTACGAGCAGTACTTC | CASSAGTFYEQYF
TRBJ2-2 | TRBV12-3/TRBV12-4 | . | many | TGTGCCAGCAGTCGGAAATTGGCGGGGAACACCGGGGAGCTGTTTTTT | CASSRKLAGNTGELFF
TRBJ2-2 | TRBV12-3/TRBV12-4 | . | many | TGTGCCAGCAGTGCTAGTTACACCGGGGAGCTGTTTTTT | CASSASYTGELFF
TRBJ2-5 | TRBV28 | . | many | TGTGCCAGCAGTGGGCTGGGGGCGGGCTACACACAAGAGACCCAGTACTTC | CASSGLGAGYTQETQYF
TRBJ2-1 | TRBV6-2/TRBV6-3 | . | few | TGTGCCAGCAGTTCGACAGGGAGGAAGCAGTTCTTC | CASSSTGRKQFF
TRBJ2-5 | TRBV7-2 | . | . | TGTGCCAGCCGGGTGGGGGTTAGGGAAGACCAAGAGACCCAGTACTTC | CASRVGVREDQETQYF
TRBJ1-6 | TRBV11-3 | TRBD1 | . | TGTGCCAGCAGCTTTAACAGGGGGCGGAATTCACCCCTCCACTTT | CASSFNRGRNSPLHF
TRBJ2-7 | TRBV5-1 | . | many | TGCGCCAGCAGCCCCGGACTCTCCCACGAGCAGTACTTC | CASSPGLSHEQYF
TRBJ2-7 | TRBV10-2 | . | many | TGCGCCAGCAGTGAGTCGAGGACCTACGAGCAGTACTTC | CASSESRTYEQYF
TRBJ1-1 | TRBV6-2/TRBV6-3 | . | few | TGTGCCAGCAGTTACTTGGGGGGGCTCATGAACACTGAAGCTTTCTTT | CASSYLGGLMNTEAFF
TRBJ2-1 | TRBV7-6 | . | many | TGTGCCAGCAGCCCATACCCAGCCGGCAATGAGCAGTTCTTC | CASSPYPAGNEQFF
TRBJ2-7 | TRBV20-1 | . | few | TGCAGTGCTATCAGTACAGGCTACGAGCAGTACTTC | CSAISTGYEQYF
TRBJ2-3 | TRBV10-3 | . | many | TGTGCCACCAACGGGGTGTCGGCACACACAGATACGCAGTATTTT | CATNGVSAHTDTQYF
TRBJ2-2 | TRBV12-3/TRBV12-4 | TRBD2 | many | TGTGCCAGCAGTCCATCGACTAGCATTGCCGGGGAGCTGTTTTTT | CASSPSTSIAGELFF
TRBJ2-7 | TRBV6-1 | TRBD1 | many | TGTGCCAGCACCTTGGACAGGGTCTACGAGCAGTACTTC | CASTLDRVYEQYF
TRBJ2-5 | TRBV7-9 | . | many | TGTGCCAGCAGTCAAAAAGAGACCCAGTACTTC | CASSQKETQYF
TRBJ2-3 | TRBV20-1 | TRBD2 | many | TGCAGTGCTAGTCGGTGGAGTAGCGGGAGGGCCGTGGGAGATACGCAGTATTTT | CSASRWSSGRAVGDTQYF
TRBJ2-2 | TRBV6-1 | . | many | TGTGCCAGCAGCGAAGCCCTAGTGGTCGGGGAGCTGTTTTTT | CASSEALVVGELFF
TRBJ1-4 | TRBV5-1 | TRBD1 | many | TGCGCCACGGGTCCCGGGACAGGGAGTGAAAAACTGTTTTTT | CATGPGTGSEKLFF
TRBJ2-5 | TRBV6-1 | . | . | TGTGCCAGCGGCGGCGGGACAGAGACCCAGTACTTC | CASGGGTETQYF
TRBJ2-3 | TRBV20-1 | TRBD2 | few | TGCAGTGCTAGCGGGACTAGCAGGTATACACAGTATTTT | CSASGTSRYTQYF
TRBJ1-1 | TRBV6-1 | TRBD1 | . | TGTGCCAGCAGAGAACAGGGGAGAGCTTTCTTT | CASREQGRAFF
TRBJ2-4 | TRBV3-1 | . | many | TGTGCCAGCAGCCAAGCAGGGAGAACCATTCAGTACTTC | CASSQAGRTIQYF
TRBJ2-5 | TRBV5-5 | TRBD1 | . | TGTGCCAGCAGCTTTCGACAGGGGGTCTGGGAGACCCAGTACTTC | CASSFRQGVWETQYF
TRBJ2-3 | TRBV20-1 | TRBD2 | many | TGCAGTGCTAGATTGACTAGCGGTTACACAGATACGCAGTATTTT | CSARLTSGYTDTQYF
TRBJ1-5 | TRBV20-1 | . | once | TGCAGTGCTAGAAGGGGGGCCCTTAATCAGCCCCAGCATTTT | CSARRGALNQPQHF
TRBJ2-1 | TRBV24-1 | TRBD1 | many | TGTGCCACCAGTGACCGGACAGGCGCGTCGGGCAATGAGCAGTTCTTC | CATSDRTGASGNEQFF
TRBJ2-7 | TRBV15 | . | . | TGTGCCACCAGCAGCCACCGCCGCTCCTACGAGCAGTACTTC | CATSSHRRSYEQYF
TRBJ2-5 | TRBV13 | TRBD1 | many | TGTGCCAGCAGCCCCGGACAGGGGGAAAGCTTGAGAGAGACCCAGTACTTC | CASSPGQGESLRETQYF
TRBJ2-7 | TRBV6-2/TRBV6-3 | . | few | TGTGCCAGCAGCGAGGGACAAAGTTTATACGAGCAGTACTTC | CASSEGQSLYEQYF
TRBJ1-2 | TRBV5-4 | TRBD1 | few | TGTGCCAGCAGCTTGATAGACAGGGTCGAACATGGCTACACCTTC | CASSLIDRVEHGYTF
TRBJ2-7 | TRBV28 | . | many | TGTGCCAGCAGGCAGGGGGGGGGATACGAGCAGTACTTC | CASRQGGGYEQYF
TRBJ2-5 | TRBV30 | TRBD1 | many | TGTGCCTGGAGTAGGACAGGGACCCCAGAGACCCAGTACTTC | CAWSRTGTPETQYF
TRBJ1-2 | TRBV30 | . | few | TGTGCCTGGAAAGCGTCAATTGGCTACACCTTC | CAWKASIGYTF
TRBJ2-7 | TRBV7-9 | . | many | TGTGCCAGCAGCTTAGCGGGGACAATCTACGAGCAGTACTTC | CASSLAGTIYEQYF
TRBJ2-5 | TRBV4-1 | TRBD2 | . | TGCGCCAGCAGCCAAGGGGCTAGCGGGAGGGCCAGGGAGACCCAGTACTTC | CASSQGASGRARETQYF
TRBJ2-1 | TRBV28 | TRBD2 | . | TGTGGCAGCAGTCGTACTAGCGGGGGTTACAATGAGCAGTTCTTC | CGSSRTSGGYNEQFF
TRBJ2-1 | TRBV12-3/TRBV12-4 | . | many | TGTGCCAGCAGTCTAGCGTCCCCCAACAATGAGCAGTTCTTC | CASSLASPNNEQFF
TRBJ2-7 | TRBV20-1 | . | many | TGCAGTGCTAGAGACCCCATGGGGCAGGGTGGCTACGAGCAGTACTTC | CSARDPMGQGGYEQYF
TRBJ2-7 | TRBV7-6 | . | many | TGTGCCAGCAGCACGGCCGAGGGCCCCTACGAGCAGTACTTC | CASSTAEGPYEQYF
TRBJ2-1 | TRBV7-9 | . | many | TGTGCCAGCAGTTCCGGGACCTTACTCGAGCAGTTCTTC | CASSSGTLLEQFF
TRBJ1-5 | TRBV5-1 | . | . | TGCGCCAGCAGCTTGTCGGCCAATCAGCCCCAGCATTTT | CASSLSANQPQHF
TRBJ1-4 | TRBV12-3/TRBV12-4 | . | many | TGTGCCAGCAGTTTGGATTCCGGCACAACTAATGAAAAACTGTTTTTT | CASSLDSGTTNEKLFF